The rows below give T cell receptor beta chains drawn from one sample of a study of T cells in Graves' hyperthyroidism and ophthalmopathy. TCRdb independently ran MiXCR on the multiplex PCR reads; one entry per CDR3 protein. The top ten hold approximately 32% of the sample, which has more than 500,000 distinct CDR3 sequences, 15% to 20% seen once. Material for sequencing was blood. The origin of the receptors is a woman aged 25 to 39 with Graves' ophthalmopathy. Each CDR3 is given with its conserved first and last residue. Fields, in order: D gene, V gene, J gene, clone size, CDR3 protein, CDR3 DNA. A D gene is named only where the DNA matches it firmly. Size values are once, few and many counts, or a class for expanded clones, and some rows have none.

D gene: NA
V gene: TRBV4-3
J gene: TRBJ2-7
clone size: few
CDR3 protein: CASSQDPEGPRNEQYF
CDR3 DNA: TGCGCCAGCAGCCAAGACCCCGAAGGCCCGAGGAACGAGCAGTACTTC

D gene: NA
V gene: TRBV20-1
J gene: TRBJ2-7
clone size: many
CDR3 protein: CSARVDRTYEQYF
CDR3 DNA: TGCAGTGCTAGAGTGGACAGAACCTACGAGCAGTACTTC

D gene: NA
V gene: TRBV7-9
J gene: TRBJ2-1
clone size: NA
CDR3 protein: CATYGGRADEQFF
CDR3 DNA: TGTGCGACATATGGGGGAAGGGCGGATGAGCAGTTCTTC

D gene: NA
V gene: TRBV28
J gene: TRBJ1-1
clone size: many
CDR3 protein: CASQAGWAEAFF
CDR3 DNA: TGTGCCTCCCAGGCGGGATGGGCTGAAGCTTTCTTT

D gene: TRBD1
V gene: TRBV12-3/TRBV12-4
J gene: TRBJ1-6
clone size: NA
CDR3 protein: CAVAGTGPNSPLHF
CDR3 DNA: TGTGCCGTAGCCGGGACAGGCCCTAATTCACCCCTCCACTTT

D gene: TRBD1
V gene: TRBV11-3
J gene: TRBJ2-1
clone size: many
CDR3 protein: CASSQGQGYYNEQFF
CDR3 DNA: TGTGCCAGCAGCCAGGGACAGGGTTACTACAATGAGCAGTTCTTC

D gene: NA
V gene: TRBV29-1
J gene: TRBJ2-1
clone size: NA
CDR3 protein: CSVEDRLEENYNEQFF
CDR3 DNA: TGCAGCGTTGAAGATCGTCTGGAGGAAAACTACAATGAGCAGTTCTTC

D gene: NA
V gene: TRBV6-1
J gene: TRBJ1-5
clone size: many
CDR3 protein: CASSEAQGLQPQHF
CDR3 DNA: TGTGCCAGCAGTGAAGCGCAGGGTTTGCAGCCCCAGCATTTT

D gene: NA
V gene: TRBV4-1
J gene: TRBJ2-7
clone size: NA
CDR3 protein: CASSQEGTGRRGRASYEQYF
CDR3 DNA: TGCGCCAGCAGCCAAGAGGGGACAGGGAGGCGCGGGAGGGCGTCCTACGAGCAGTACTTC

D gene: NA
V gene: TRBV20-1
J gene: TRBJ1-6
clone size: few
CDR3 protein: CSASGGELENSPLHF
CDR3 DNA: TGCAGTGCTAGTGGCGGGGAATTGGAGAATTCACCCCTCCACTTT

D gene: TRBD2
V gene: TRBV27
J gene: TRBJ2-6
clone size: NA
CDR3 protein: CASSLGLAGNSGANVLTF
CDR3 DNA: TGTGCCAGCAGTTTAGGGCTAGCGGGTAACTCTGGGGCCAACGTCCTGACTTTC

D gene: NA
V gene: TRBV27
J gene: TRBJ1-5
clone size: many
CDR3 protein: CASSFGAEPQHF
CDR3 DNA: TGTGCCAGCAGTTTCGGGGCCGAGCCCCAGCATTTT

D gene: TRBD2
V gene: TRBV28
J gene: TRBJ2-3
clone size: many
CDR3 protein: CASSLVILAGRPSTDTQYF
CDR3 DNA: TGTGCCAGCAGTTTAGTTATTCTAGCGGGACGTCCTAGCACAGATACGCAGTATTTT

D gene: TRBD1
V gene: TRBV28
J gene: TRBJ1-5
clone size: NA
CDR3 protein: CASRPTGDSQPQHF
CDR3 DNA: TGTGCCAGCAGACCGACAGGGGACAGTCAGCCCCAGCATTTT

D gene: NA
V gene: TRBV6-1
J gene: TRBJ1-2
clone size: NA
CDR3 protein: CASSQRSLGNYGYTF
CDR3 DNA: TGTGCCAGCAGTCAGCGAAGTCTTGGGAACTATGGCTACACCTTC

D gene: TRBD1
V gene: TRBV28
J gene: TRBJ1-1
clone size: many
CDR3 protein: CASSLGQAHTEAFF
CDR3 DNA: TGTGCCAGCAGTCTCGGACAGGCCCACACTGAAGCTTTCTTT

D gene: NA
V gene: TRBV6-1
J gene: TRBJ1-1
clone size: many
CDR3 protein: CASSPGPTEAFF
CDR3 DNA: TGTGCCAGCAGCCCAGGACCGACAGAAGCTTTCTTT

D gene: NA
V gene: TRBV5-1
J gene: TRBJ2-1
clone size: NA
CDR3 protein: CASSLGASRSAYNEQFF
CDR3 DNA: TGCGCCAGCAGCTTGGGGGCTAGCAGGAGTGCCTACAATGAGCAGTTCTTC

D gene: TRBD2
V gene: TRBV7-2
J gene: TRBJ2-7
clone size: many
CDR3 protein: CASSSPGGGYYEQYF
CDR3 DNA: TGTGCCAGCAGCTCCCCCGGCGGGGGGTACTACGAGCAGTACTTC

D gene: TRBD1
V gene: TRBV19
J gene: TRBJ1-6
clone size: NA
CDR3 protein: CASRPGTGGNSPLHF
CDR3 DNA: TGTGCCAGTAGACCAGGGACAGGGGGGAATTCACCCCTCCACTTT

D gene: NA
V gene: TRBV3-2
J gene: TRBJ1-2
clone size: few
CDR3 protein: CASSPLSRGGYGYTF
CDR3 DNA: TGTGCCAGCAGCCCCCTTTCTCGGGGAGGCTATGGCTACACCTTC

D gene: TRBD2
V gene: TRBV20-1
J gene: TRBJ2-2
clone size: NA
CDR3 protein: CSARGQIAGGLANTGELFF
CDR3 DNA: TGCAGTGCTAGAGGACAAATAGCGGGAGGGTTGGCGAACACCGGGGAGCTGTTTTTT

D gene: NA
V gene: TRBV7-2
J gene: TRBJ1-3
clone size: few
CDR3 protein: CASSSYRDGNTIYF
CDR3 DNA: TGTGCCAGCAGCTCCTACAGGGATGGAAACACCATATATTTT

D gene: TRBD2
V gene: TRBV10-3
J gene: TRBJ2-5
clone size: NA
CDR3 protein: CAIRTPTSGRKTQYF
CDR3 DNA: TGTGCCATCAGGACTCCGACTAGCGGGAGGAAGACCCAGTACTTC

D gene: NA
V gene: TRBV20-1
J gene: TRBJ1-5
clone size: many
CDR3 protein: CSVNDGYNQPQHF
CDR3 DNA: TGCAGTGTTAATGACGGATACAATCAGCCCCAGCATTTT

D gene: NA
V gene: TRBV28
J gene: TRBJ2-7
clone size: many
CDR3 protein: CASSLTKGAYEQYF
CDR3 DNA: TGTGCCAGCAGTTTAACTAAGGGGGCCTACGAGCAGTACTTC

D gene: TRBD2
V gene: TRBV29-1
J gene: TRBJ2-1
clone size: many
CDR3 protein: CSVAPSGNYNEQFF
CDR3 DNA: TGCAGCGTAGCACCTAGCGGTAATTACAATGAGCAGTTCTTC

D gene: NA
V gene: TRBV30
J gene: TRBJ2-3
clone size: many
CDR3 protein: CAWRQEGFSSTDTQYF
CDR3 DNA: TGTGCCTGGAGACAGGAAGGATTCTCTAGCACAGATACGCAGTATTTT

D gene: NA
V gene: TRBV9
J gene: TRBJ2-7
clone size: many
CDR3 protein: CASSVRAGSYEQYF
CDR3 DNA: TGTGCCAGCAGCGTACGAGCAGGATCCTACGAGCAGTACTTC

D gene: TRBD2
V gene: TRBV6-2/TRBV6-3
J gene: TRBJ2-1
clone size: NA
CDR3 protein: CASSYTKTQGLAVYNEQFF
CDR3 DNA: TGTGCCAGCAGCTACACGAAAACCCAGGGACTAGCGGTCTACAATGAGCAGTTCTTC

D gene: NA
V gene: TRBV6-6
J gene: TRBJ1-2
clone size: NA
CDR3 protein: CASRTVDNYTF
CDR3 DNA: TGTGCCAGCAGGACGGTCGATAACTACACCTTC

D gene: NA
V gene: TRBV11-2
J gene: TRBJ2-5
clone size: many
CDR3 protein: CASSLGPTETQYF
CDR3 DNA: TGTGCCAGCAGCTTAGGACCCACAGAGACCCAGTACTTC

D gene: NA
V gene: TRBV9
J gene: TRBJ1-4
clone size: NA
CDR3 protein: CASSVTSATNEKLFF
CDR3 DNA: TGTGCCAGCAGCGTAACCTCGGCAACTAATGAAAAACTGTTTTTT

D gene: NA
V gene: TRBV20-1
J gene: TRBJ1-2
clone size: few
CDR3 protein: CSAPDRRYGYTF
CDR3 DNA: TGCAGTGCTCCGGACAGACGTTATGGCTACACCTTC

D gene: TRBD1
V gene: TRBV6-6
J gene: TRBJ2-7
clone size: many
CDR3 protein: CASSYGTGAIEQYF
CDR3 DNA: TGTGCCAGCAGTTACGGGACAGGGGCAATCGAGCAGTACTTC

D gene: TRBD1
V gene: TRBV29-1
J gene: TRBJ1-2
clone size: NA
CDR3 protein: CSVEDRETGGAGANYGYTF
CDR3 DNA: TGCAGCGTTGAAGATCGCGAGACAGGGGGCGCCGGGGCTAACTATGGCTACACCTTC

D gene: NA
V gene: TRBV5-6
J gene: TRBJ2-3
clone size: NA
CDR3 protein: CASSWTVGGISTDTQYF
CDR3 DNA: TGTGCCAGCAGCTGGACGGTGGGAGGAATTTCCACAGATACGCAGTATTTT

D gene: NA
V gene: TRBV7-2
J gene: TRBJ2-1
clone size: few
CDR3 protein: CASSWGHNEQFF
CDR3 DNA: TGTGCCAGCAGCTGGGGTCACAATGAGCAGTTCTTC

D gene: TRBD1
V gene: TRBV7-3
J gene: TRBJ2-7
clone size: many
CDR3 protein: CASSRDRNYEQYF
CDR3 DNA: TGTGCCAGCAGCCGGGACAGAAACTACGAGCAGTACTTC

D gene: NA
V gene: TRBV30
J gene: TRBJ1-5
clone size: many
CDR3 protein: CAWSVRTAHMGQPQHF
CDR3 DNA: TGTGCCTGGAGTGTACGGACAGCCCACATGGGTCAGCCCCAGCATTTT

D gene: NA
V gene: TRBV19
J gene: TRBJ1-6
clone size: NA
CDR3 protein: CASSIEGYSPLHF
CDR3 DNA: TGTGCCAGTAGTATTGAGGGATATTCACCCCTCCACTTT

D gene: NA
V gene: TRBV15
J gene: TRBJ2-5
clone size: NA
CDR3 protein: CATSGGVDETQYF
CDR3 DNA: TGTGCCACCAGCGGAGGGGTCGACGAGACCCAGTACTTC

D gene: NA
V gene: TRBV11-3
J gene: TRBJ2-1
clone size: NA
CDR3 protein: CASSPQGGLYNEQFF
CDR3 DNA: TGTGCCAGCAGCCCTCAAGGCGGGTTATACAATGAGCAGTTCTTC

D gene: TRBD2
V gene: TRBV4-1
J gene: TRBJ2-3
clone size: NA
CDR3 protein: CASSQGLAGNTDTQYF
CDR3 DNA: TGCGCCAGCAGCCAGGGACTAGCGGGAAACACAGATACGCAGTATTTT

D gene: NA
V gene: TRBV7-8
J gene: TRBJ2-1
clone size: many
CDR3 protein: CASSLVGVSYNEQFF
CDR3 DNA: TGTGCCAGCAGCTTAGTGGGCGTATCGTACAATGAGCAGTTCTTC

D gene: TRBD2
V gene: TRBV20-1
J gene: TRBJ2-7
clone size: many
CDR3 protein: CSARSGLASPYEQYF
CDR3 DNA: TGCAGTGCTAGATCGGGACTAGCGTCTCCCTACGAGCAGTACTTC

D gene: TRBD1
V gene: TRBV6-1
J gene: TRBJ1-2
clone size: many
CDR3 protein: CASSGGQGANGYTF
CDR3 DNA: TGTGCCAGCAGTGGTGGACAGGGGGCAAATGGCTACACCTTC

D gene: NA
V gene: TRBV10-3
J gene: TRBJ1-1
clone size: few
CDR3 protein: CAISESYRDAEAFF
CDR3 DNA: TGTGCCATCAGTGAGTCGTACAGGGACGCTGAAGCTTTCTTT

D gene: TRBD1
V gene: TRBV6-2/TRBV6-3
J gene: TRBJ1-1
clone size: many
CDR3 protein: CASSGWDRDADTEAFF
CDR3 DNA: TGTGCCAGCAGTGGCTGGGACAGGGACGCGGACACTGAAGCTTTCTTT